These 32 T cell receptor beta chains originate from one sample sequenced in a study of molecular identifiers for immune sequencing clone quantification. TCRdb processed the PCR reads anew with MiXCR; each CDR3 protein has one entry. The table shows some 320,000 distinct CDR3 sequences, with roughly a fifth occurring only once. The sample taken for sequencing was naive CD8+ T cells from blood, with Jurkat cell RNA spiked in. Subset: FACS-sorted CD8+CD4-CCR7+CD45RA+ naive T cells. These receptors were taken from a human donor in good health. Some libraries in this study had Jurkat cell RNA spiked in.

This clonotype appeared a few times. CDR3 nucleotide sequence: TGTGCCAGCAGCGCAAGGGGGGCAGCGGGTTACAATGAGCAGTTCTTC. It specifies CASSARGAAGYNEQFF. V usage is TRBV9 and J usage is TRBJ2-1; tentatively, D is TRBD1 or TRBD2 (6 bases each). Looked up from germline, CDR1 is SGDLS and CDR2 is YYNGEE. The CDR3 contains 16 residues. Between the trimmed V and J ends, which lost 3 bases and 4 bases, there was a span of 17 bases. The whole variable domain, filled in from reference TRBV9 and TRBJ2-1, reads DSGVTQTPKHLITATGQRVTLRCSPRSGDLSVYWYQQSLDQGLQFLIQYYNGEERAKGNILERFSAQQFPDLHSELNLSSLELGDSALYFCASSARGAAGYNEQFFGPGTRLTVL.

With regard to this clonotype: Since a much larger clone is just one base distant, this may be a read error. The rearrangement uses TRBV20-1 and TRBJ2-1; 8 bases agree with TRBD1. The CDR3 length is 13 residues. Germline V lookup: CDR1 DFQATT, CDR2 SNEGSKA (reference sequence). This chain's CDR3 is CSASDRAYDEQFF. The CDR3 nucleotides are TGCAGTGCTTCGGACAGGGCCTACGATGAGCAGTTCTTC.

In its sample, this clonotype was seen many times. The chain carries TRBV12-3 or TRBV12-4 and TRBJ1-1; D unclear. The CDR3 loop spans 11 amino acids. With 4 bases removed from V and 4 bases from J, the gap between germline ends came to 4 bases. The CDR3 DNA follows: TGTGCCAGCAGTTCGGGCACTGAAGCTTTCTTT. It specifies CASSSGTEAFF.

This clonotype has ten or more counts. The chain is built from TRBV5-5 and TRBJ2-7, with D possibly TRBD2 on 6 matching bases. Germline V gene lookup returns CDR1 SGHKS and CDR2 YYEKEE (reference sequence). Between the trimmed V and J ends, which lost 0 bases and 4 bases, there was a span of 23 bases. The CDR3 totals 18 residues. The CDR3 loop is CASSLGPGSGAEGYEQYF. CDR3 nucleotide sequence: TGTGCCAGCAGCTTGGGCCCCGGGAGCGGTGCAGAGGGGTACGAGCAGTACTTC.

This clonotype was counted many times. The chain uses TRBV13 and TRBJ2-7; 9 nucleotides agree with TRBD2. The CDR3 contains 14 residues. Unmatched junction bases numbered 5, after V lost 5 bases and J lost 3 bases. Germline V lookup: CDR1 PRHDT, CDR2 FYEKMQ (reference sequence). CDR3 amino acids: CASSPFSGSYEQYF. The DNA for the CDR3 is TGTGCCAGCAGCCCTTTTAGCGGGAGCTACGAGCAGTACTTC.

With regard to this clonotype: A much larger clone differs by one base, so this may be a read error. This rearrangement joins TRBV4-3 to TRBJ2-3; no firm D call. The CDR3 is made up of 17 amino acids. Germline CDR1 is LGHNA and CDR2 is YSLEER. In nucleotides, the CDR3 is TGCGCCGGCAGCCAAGATGGAGCAGTAGTACCCACAGATACGCAGTATTTT. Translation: CAGSQDGAVVPTDTQYF.

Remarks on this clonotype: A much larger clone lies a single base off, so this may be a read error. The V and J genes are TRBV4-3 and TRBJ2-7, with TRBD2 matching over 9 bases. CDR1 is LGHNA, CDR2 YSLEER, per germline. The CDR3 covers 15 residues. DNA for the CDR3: TGCGCCAACAGCCAAGATCCTAGCGGGACTTACGAGCAGTACTTC. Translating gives CANSQDPSGTYEQYF.

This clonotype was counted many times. The CDR3 protein is CASSPVDRGVYEQYF. The CDR3, as DNA: TGTGCCAGCAGCCCCGTTGACAGGGGGGTTTACGAGCAGTACTTC. This sequence joins TRBV7-9 and TRBJ2-7; 9 bases match TRBD1. CDR3 length: 15 residues. Trimming at V came to 5 bases and at J to 4 bases, leaving 9 bases not matched to a gene. Germline lookup yields CDR1 SEHNR and CDR2 FQNEAQ (reference sequence).

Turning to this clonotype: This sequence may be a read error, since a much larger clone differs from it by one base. The CDR3 reads CASSASSYSGSTIYF. CDR3 DNA: TGTGCCAGCAGTGCCAGTTCATACTCTGGAAGCACCATATATTTT. The rearrangement joins TRBV25-1 to TRBJ1-3; D not certain. Germline lookup yields CDR1 MGHDK and CDR2 SYGVNS. This CDR3 region has 15 residues.

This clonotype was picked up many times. Here the CDR3 DNA reads TGTGCCAGCACCCCTGGAACTGAGCAGTTCTTC. This gives the protein CASTPGTEQFF. This chain connects TRBV11-2 to TRBJ2-1; no reliable D call. Germline V gives CDR1 SGHAT, CDR2 FQNNGV. This CDR3 spans 11 amino acids. V lost 7 bases and J lost 9, with 10 bases in between.

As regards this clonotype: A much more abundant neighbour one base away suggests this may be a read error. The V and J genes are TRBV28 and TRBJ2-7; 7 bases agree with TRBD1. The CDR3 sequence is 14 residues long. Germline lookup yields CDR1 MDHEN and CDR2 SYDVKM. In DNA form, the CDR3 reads TGTGCCAACAGTTTGAGGGGGCTGAACGTCGAGCAGTACTTC. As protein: CANSLRGLNVEQYF.

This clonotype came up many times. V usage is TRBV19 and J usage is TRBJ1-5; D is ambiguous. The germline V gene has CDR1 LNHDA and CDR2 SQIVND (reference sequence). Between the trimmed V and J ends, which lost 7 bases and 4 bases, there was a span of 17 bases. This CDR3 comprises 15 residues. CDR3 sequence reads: CASTLGTRTNQPQHF. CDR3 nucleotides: TGTGCCAGTACTCTCGGTACACGTACAAATCAGCCCCAGCATTTT.

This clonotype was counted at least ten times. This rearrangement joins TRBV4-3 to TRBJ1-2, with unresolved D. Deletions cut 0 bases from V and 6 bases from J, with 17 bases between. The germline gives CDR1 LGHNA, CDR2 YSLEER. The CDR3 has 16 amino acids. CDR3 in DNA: TGCGCCAGCAGCCAAGATGGAAGGGTCTCCATCGATGGCTACACCTTC. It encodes CASSQDGRVSIDGYTF.

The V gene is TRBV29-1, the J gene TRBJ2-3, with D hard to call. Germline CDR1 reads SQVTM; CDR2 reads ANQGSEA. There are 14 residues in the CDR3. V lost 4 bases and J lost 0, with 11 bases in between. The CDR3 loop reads CSVVGPWSTDTQYF. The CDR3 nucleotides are TGCAGCGTTGTAGGGCCTTGGAGCACAGATACGCAGTATTTT.

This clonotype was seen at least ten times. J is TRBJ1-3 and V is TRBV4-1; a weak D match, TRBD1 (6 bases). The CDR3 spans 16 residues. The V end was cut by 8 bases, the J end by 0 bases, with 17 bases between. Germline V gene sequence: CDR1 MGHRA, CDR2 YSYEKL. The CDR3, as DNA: TGCGCCAGCGAGACGGACAGCCTAAGCTCTGGAAACACCATATATTTT. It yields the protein CASETDSLSSGNTIYF.

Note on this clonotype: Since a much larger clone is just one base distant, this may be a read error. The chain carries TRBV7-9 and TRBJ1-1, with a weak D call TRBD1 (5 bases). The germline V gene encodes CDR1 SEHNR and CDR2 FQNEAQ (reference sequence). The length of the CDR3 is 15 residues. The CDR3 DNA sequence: TGTGCCAGCAGCCACAAACAAACCCCCGGGACCGAAGCTCTCTTT. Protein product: CASSHKQTPGTEALF.

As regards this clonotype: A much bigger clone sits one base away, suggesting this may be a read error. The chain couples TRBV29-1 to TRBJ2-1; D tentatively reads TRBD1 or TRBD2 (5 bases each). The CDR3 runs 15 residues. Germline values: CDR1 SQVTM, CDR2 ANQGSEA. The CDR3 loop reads CSVDPRDETYNEQLF. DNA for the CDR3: TGCAGCGTGGACCCCCGGGACGAAACCTACAATGAGCAGCTCTTC.

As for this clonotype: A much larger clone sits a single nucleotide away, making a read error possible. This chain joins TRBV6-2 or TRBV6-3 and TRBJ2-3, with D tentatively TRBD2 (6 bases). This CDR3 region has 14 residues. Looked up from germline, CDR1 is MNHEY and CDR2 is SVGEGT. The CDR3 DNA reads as TGTGCCAGCAGTGTTGCGGGATTATACGATATGCAGTATTTT. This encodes CASSVAGLYDMQYF.

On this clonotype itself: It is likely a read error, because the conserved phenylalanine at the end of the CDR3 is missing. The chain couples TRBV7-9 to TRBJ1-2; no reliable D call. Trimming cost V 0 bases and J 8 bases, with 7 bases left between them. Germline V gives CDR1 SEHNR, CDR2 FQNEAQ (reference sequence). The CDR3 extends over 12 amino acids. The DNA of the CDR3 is TGTGCCAGCAGCTTAGCCGGGGTCGGCTACACCCTC. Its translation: CASSLAGVGYTL.

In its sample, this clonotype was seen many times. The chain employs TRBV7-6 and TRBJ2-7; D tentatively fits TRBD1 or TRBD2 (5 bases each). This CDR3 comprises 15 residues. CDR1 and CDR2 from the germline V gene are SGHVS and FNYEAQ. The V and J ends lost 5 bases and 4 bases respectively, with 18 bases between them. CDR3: CASSLHPGTGYEQYF. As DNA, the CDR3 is TGTGCCAGCAGCCTCCACCCAGGGACGGGTTACGAGCAGTACTTC.

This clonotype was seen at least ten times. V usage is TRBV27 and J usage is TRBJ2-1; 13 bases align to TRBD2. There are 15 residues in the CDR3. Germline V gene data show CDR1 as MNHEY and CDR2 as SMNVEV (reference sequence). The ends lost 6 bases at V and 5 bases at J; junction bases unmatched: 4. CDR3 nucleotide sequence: TGTGCCAGCAGACTGACTAGCGGGGGGCACAATGAGCAGTTCTTC. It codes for CASRLTSGGHNEQFF.

CDR3 in amino acids: CASGSSMGLKISYNEQFF. The CDR3 coding sequence is TGTGCCAGCGGTTCGTCGATGGGACTAAAGATCTCCTACAATGAGCAGTTCTTC. J is TRBJ2-1 and V is TRBV7-9; 7 bases are shared with TRBD2. The CDR3 sequence is 18 residues long. The germline CDR1 and CDR2 sequences are SEHNR and FQNEAQ (reference sequence). Trimming removed 8 bases from V and 0 bases from J; junction bases left unmatched: 16.

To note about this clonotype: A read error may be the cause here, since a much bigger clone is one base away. The CDR3 sequence: CASSLAGRNIRYF. Written as DNA, the CDR3 is TGTGCCAGCAGCTTGGCAGGCCGAAACATTCGGTACTTC. The chain links TRBV5-3 to TRBJ2-4; D remains unclear. TRBV5-3 is an open reading frame whose function is uncertain. The CDR3 consists of 13 residues.

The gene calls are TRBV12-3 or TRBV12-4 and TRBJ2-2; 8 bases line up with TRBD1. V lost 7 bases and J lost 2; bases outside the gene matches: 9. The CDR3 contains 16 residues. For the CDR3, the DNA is TGTGCCAGCAACCCCAGGGGGCCTCTAAACACCGGGGAGCTGTTTTTT. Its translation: CASNPRGPLNTGELFF.

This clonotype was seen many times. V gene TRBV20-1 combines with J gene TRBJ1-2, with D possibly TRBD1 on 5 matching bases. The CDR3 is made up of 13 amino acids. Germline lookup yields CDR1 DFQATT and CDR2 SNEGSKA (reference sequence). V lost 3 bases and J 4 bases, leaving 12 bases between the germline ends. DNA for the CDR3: TGCAGTGCTAGCCAGGGAGAAATCTATGGCTACACCTTC. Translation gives CSASQGEIYGYTF.

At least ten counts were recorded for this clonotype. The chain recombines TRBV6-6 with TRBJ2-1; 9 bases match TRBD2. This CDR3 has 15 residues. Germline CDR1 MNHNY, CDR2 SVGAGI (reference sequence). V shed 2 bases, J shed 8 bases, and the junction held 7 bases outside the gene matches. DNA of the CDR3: TGTGCCAGCAGTTACCTGGCGGGAGGGCGTGATGAGCAGTTCTTC. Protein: CASSYLAGGRDEQFF.

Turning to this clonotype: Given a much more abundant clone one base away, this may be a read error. The CDR3 DNA sequence: TGCAGCGTTGAAAATTTAGAGACCCAGTACTTC. Protein product: CSVENLETQYF. The rearrangement uses TRBV29-1 and TRBJ2-5; D is unresolved. The CDR3 length is 11 residues. V lost 2 bases and J lost 4, with 5 bases in between. Looked up from germline, CDR1 is SQVTM and CDR2 is ANQGSEA.

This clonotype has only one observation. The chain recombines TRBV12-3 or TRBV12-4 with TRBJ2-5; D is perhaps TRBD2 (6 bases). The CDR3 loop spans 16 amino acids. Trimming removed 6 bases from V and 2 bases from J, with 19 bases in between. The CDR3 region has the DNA TGTGCCAGCAGGAGAGTCGGCGGGGAGAAACAAGAGACCCAGTACTTC. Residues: CASRRVGGEKQETQYF.

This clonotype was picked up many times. The CDR3 DNA is TGCAGCGTCGCCCACACTGAAGCTTTCTTT. Its translation: CSVAHTEAFF. This chain links TRBV29-1 with TRBJ1-1; unclear D gene. The germline V gene has CDR1 SQVTM and CDR2 ANQGSEA. V lost 6 bases and J lost 3, with 5 bases in between. The CDR3 extends over 10 amino acids.

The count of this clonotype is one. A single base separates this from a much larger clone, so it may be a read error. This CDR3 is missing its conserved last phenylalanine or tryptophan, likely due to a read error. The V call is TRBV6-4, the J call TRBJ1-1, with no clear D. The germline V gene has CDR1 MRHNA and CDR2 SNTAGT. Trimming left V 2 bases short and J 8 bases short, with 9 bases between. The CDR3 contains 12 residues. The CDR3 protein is CASSDGLAEAFL. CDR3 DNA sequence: TGTGCCAGCAGTGACGGCTTAGCAGAAGCTTTCCTT.

The CDR3 is CASSLIENTDTQHF. In nucleotides, the CDR3 is TGTGCCAGCAGTTTAATAGAAAACACAGATACGCAGCATTTT. The chain joins TRBV27 to TRBJ2-3, with no clear D. The DNA end is more similar to TRBJ1-5, so the J call may be wrong. CDR1 and CDR2 from the germline V gene are MNHEY and SMNVEV (reference sequence). CDR3 length equals 14 residues.

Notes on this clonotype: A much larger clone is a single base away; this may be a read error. This CDR3 is CASCFGPGLSGSQHF. Here the CDR3 DNA reads TGTGCCAGCTGCTTCGGCCCAGGGTTAAGTGGGTCCCAGCATTTT. V and J are TRBV7-9 and TRBJ1-5, with a weak D call TRBD1 (5 bases). This CDR3 contains 15 residues. From germline, CDR1 is SEHNR and CDR2 FQNEAQ (reference sequence).